This T cell receptor (beta chain) was identified in a study of OX40 agonist ivuxolimab in advanced cancers. Exclusion applied to patients with autoimmune disease history or systemic immunosuppression. TCRdb's table, derived via immunoSEQ multiplex PCR, lists solely in-frame clones and lacks some. Found here are roughly 67,000 clones, 65% to 85% of them singletons; the top ten hold around 9.9%. This CDR3 has 17 residues. V dropped 5 bases and J dropped 7; count of bases not matched to a gene: 18. CDR1 SEHNR and CDR2 FQNEAQ come from the germline V gene (reference sequence). This clone was recorded many times.

The rearrangement joins TRBV7-9 to TRBJ2-7, with TRBD2 matching 9 bases. The TCR originated in an adult with an advanced solid tumor such as melanoma, head and neck, liver or kidney cancer. Sample: CD4+ or CD8+ T cells sorted from blood, taken in a trial of the OX40 agonist ivuxolimab. CDR3 DNA sequence: TGTGCCAGCAGCCAAGCTGGGGATAGCGGGGGAGTTTGGGAGCAGTACTTC. Residues: CASSQAGDSGGVWEQYF.